The T cell receptor (beta chain) under discussion was sequenced for a study of immune evolution from preneoplasia to lung adenocarcinoma. The repertoire was sequenced with immunoSEQ multiplex PCR; TCRdb's copy has only in-frame clones and lacks some. Of roughly 7,000 clones in the sample, approximately 88% are singletons; the top ten hold roughly 3.3%. The germline CDR1 and CDR2 sequences are SGHVS and FQNEAQ. Trimming shortened V by 3 bases and J by 5 bases, and 6 bases separated the two germline ends. The CDR3 is 12 residues long. The specimen sequenced was FFPE lung adenocarcinoma in situ tissue. This TCR came from an older donor with lung adenocarcinoma. The chain has TRBV7-8 and TRBJ2-3; D call uncertain. DNA of the CDR3: TGTGCCAGCAGCTTGGTTAGAGATACGCAGTATTTT. Translating it yields CASSLVRDTQYF.